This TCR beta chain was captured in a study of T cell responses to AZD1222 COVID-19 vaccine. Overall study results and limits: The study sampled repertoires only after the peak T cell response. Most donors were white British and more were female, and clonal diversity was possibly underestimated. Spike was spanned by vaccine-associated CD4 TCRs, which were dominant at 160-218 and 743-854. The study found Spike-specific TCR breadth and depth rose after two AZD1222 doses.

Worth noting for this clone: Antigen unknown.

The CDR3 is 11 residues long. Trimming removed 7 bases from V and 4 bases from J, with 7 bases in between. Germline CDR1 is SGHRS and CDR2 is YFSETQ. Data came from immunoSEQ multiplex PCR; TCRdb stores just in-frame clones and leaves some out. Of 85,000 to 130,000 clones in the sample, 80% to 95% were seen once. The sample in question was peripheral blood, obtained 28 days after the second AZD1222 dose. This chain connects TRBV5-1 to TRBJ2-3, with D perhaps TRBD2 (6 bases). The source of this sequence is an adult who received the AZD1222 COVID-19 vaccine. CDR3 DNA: TGCGCCAGCGGGGAGGCAGATACGCAGTATTTT. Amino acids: CASGEADTQYF.